These T cell receptor beta chains were read from a single sample in a study of sequential checkpoint blockade in melanoma. The method was immunoSEQ multiplex PCR; TCRdb's version includes in-frame clones alone and lacks a portion of them. This sample carries about 6,100 clones, less than 25% of them seen once, and the ten largest clones take less than 20%. The sequences come from tumor tissue (inferred from file names), collected from a patient given nivolumab and ipilimumab in sequence. The origin of the receptors is a human donor with melanoma. Each CDR3 is given with its conserved first and last residue. The D gene is left open where the match is weak. Size tells how often a clone was seen (once, few, many) or the class of an expanded clone, and some rows leave it out.

clone_size: .
v_call: TRBV19
j_call: TRBJ2-7
d_call: TRBD2
cdr3_nt: TGTGCCAGTAGTTCGGGACTAGCGACTTACGAGCAGTACTTC
cdr3_aa: CASSSGLATYEQYF

clone_size: .
v_call: TRBV29-1
j_call: TRBJ2-2
d_call: TRBD2
cdr3_nt: TGCAGCGTTAGGGGCTATTCTAGCGGTGACACCGGGGAGCTGTTTTTT
cdr3_aa: CSVRGYSSGDTGELFF

clone_size: .
v_call: TRBV11-3
j_call: TRBJ2-2
d_call: .
cdr3_nt: TGTGCCAGCAGCTTTAGCGGTGCGAACACCGGGGAGCTGTTTTTT
cdr3_aa: CASSFSGANTGELFF

clone_size: many
v_call: TRBV6-1
j_call: TRBJ2-2
d_call: .
cdr3_nt: TGTGCCAGCAGTGAAGTTAGGGGGGGGACGAACACCGGGGAGCTGTTTTTT
cdr3_aa: CASSEVRGGTNTGELFF

clone_size: few
v_call: TRBV6-4
j_call: TRBJ2-7
d_call: TRBD1
cdr3_nt: TGTGCCAGCAGTGAGCGCCCGGGACAGGCTGCATACGAGCAGTACTTC
cdr3_aa: CASSERPGQAAYEQYF

clone_size: .
v_call: TRBV15
j_call: TRBJ1-4
d_call: TRBD1
cdr3_nt: TGTGCCACCAGCAGAGGACAGGGGTCTAATGAAAAACTGTTTTTT
cdr3_aa: CATSRGQGSNEKLFF

clone_size: few
v_call: TRBV9
j_call: TRBJ1-2
d_call: .
cdr3_nt: TGTGCCAGCAGTTCTGGCGGAGGAGGGGGTTTCGTCTGGAACACCTTC
cdr3_aa: CASSSGGGGGFVWNTF

clone_size: large
v_call: TRBV9
j_call: TRBJ2-1
d_call: .
cdr3_nt: TGTGCCAGCGGGGAACAGGACGACTACAATGAGCAGTTCTTC
cdr3_aa: CASGEQDDYNEQFF

clone_size: .
v_call: TRBV29-1
j_call: TRBJ2-7
d_call: TRBD1
cdr3_nt: TGCAGCGTTCGGACAGGGGCGCTAGTCGGCGAGCAGTACTTC
cdr3_aa: CSVRTGALVGEQYF

clone_size: few
v_call: TRBV11-3
j_call: TRBJ2-5
d_call: .
cdr3_nt: TGTGCCAGCAGAGAGGGGGGGACCAGTAAGACCCAGTACTTC
cdr3_aa: CASREGGTSKTQYF

clone_size: few
v_call: TRBV30
j_call: TRBJ1-2
d_call: .
cdr3_nt: TGTGCCTGGATTCTCAATTATCGTAACTATGGCTACACCTTC
cdr3_aa: CAWILNYRNYGYTF

clone_size: medium-sized
v_call: TRBV6-8
j_call: TRBJ1-2
d_call: TRBD1
cdr3_nt: TGTGCCAGCAGTTCTACCGGACAGGCATATGGCTACACCTTC
cdr3_aa: CASSSTGQAYGYTF

clone_size: medium-sized
v_call: TRBV11-3
j_call: TRBJ1-3
d_call: .
cdr3_nt: TGTGCCAGCAGCTTTCCATTCCCTATCTCTGGAAACACCATATATTTT
cdr3_aa: CASSFPFPISGNTIYF

clone_size: few
v_call: TRBV19
j_call: TRBJ1-5
d_call: TRBD1
cdr3_nt: TGTGCCAGTAGTCGACGACAGGGCAGTCGTCAGCCCCAGCATTTT
cdr3_aa: CASSRRQGSRQPQHF

clone_size: few
v_call: TRBV9
j_call: TRBJ2-1
d_call: TRBD2
cdr3_nt: TGTGCCAGCAGCCCTTGGACTAGCGGGCGGGCCAATGAGCAGTTCTTC
cdr3_aa: CASSPWTSGRANEQFF

clone_size: .
v_call: TRBV25-1
j_call: TRBJ1-2
d_call: .
cdr3_nt: TGTGCCAGCAGTGAATATCCCCGGGACGGCTACACCTTC
cdr3_aa: CASSEYPRDGYTF

clone_size: many
v_call: TRBV11-3
j_call: TRBJ2-1
d_call: .
cdr3_nt: TGTGCCAGCAGCTTAAAAGGGGGGGCCAATGAGCAGTTCTTC
cdr3_aa: CASSLKGGANEQFF

clone_size: .
v_call: TRBV30
j_call: TRBJ2-5
d_call: .
cdr3_nt: TGTGCCTGGAGTGTAGTCGGGTCCCAGTACTTC
cdr3_aa: CAWSVVGSQYF

clone_size: few
v_call: TRBV6-8
j_call: TRBJ2-5
d_call: .
cdr3_nt: TGTGCCAGCAGCCGGGGGGTTATGGGTGGGGGCTTGAAGACCCAGTACTTC
cdr3_aa: CASSRGVMGGGLKTQYF

clone_size: .
v_call: TRBV23-1
j_call: TRBJ2-3
d_call: TRBD2
cdr3_nt: TGCGCCAGCAGTCAATCGCGGGATCCTAGCGGGGGGGCCGGAGCGCGCACAGATACGCAGTATTTT
cdr3_aa: CASSQSRDPSGGAGARTDTQYF

clone_size: many
v_call: TRBV11-3
j_call: TRBJ2-7
d_call: TRBD1
cdr3_nt: TGTGCCAGCAGCCTCGGGACCAGGGGGACCTACGAGCAGTACTTC
cdr3_aa: CASSLGTRGTYEQYF

clone_size: .
v_call: TRBV11-3
j_call: TRBJ2-7
d_call: TRBD2
cdr3_nt: TGTGCCAGCAGCCCATCGGGACTAGCGGGAAAACTTTCCTACGAGCAGTACTTC
cdr3_aa: CASSPSGLAGKLSYEQYF

clone_size: few
v_call: TRBV2
j_call: TRBJ2-2
d_call: .
cdr3_nt: TGTGCCAGCAGGCCCGGGACGGCGACCGGGGAGCTGTTTTTT
cdr3_aa: CASRPGTATGELFF

clone_size: many
v_call: TRBV23-1
j_call: TRBJ2-7
d_call: .
cdr3_nt: TGCGCCAGCAGCCGCGCCATTGACTACGAGCAGTACTTC
cdr3_aa: CASSRAIDYEQYF

clone_size: many
v_call: TRBV6-8
j_call: TRBJ2-1
d_call: TRBD2
cdr3_nt: TGTGCCAGCAGTCCCCACGGGACTAGCGGGGGGGATGAGCAGTTCTTC
cdr3_aa: CASSPHGTSGGDEQFF

clone_size: .
v_call: TRBV7-7
j_call: TRBJ1-4
d_call: .
cdr3_nt: TGTGCCAGCAGCTTAGTACGGGCGAACCATGAAAAACTGTTTTTT
cdr3_aa: CASSLVRANHEKLFF

clone_size: .
v_call: TRBV5-1
j_call: TRBJ2-3
d_call: TRBD2
cdr3_nt: TGCGCCAGCAGCTTGGGACTAGCGACAGATACGCAGTATTTT
cdr3_aa: CASSLGLATDTQYF

clone_size: many
v_call: TRBV6-8
j_call: TRBJ2-3
d_call: .
cdr3_nt: TGTGCCAGCAGTGCCTCCGGGACTTCGCTGGGGACGCAGTATTTT
cdr3_aa: CASSASGTSLGTQYF

clone_size: few
v_call: TRBV5-1
j_call: TRBJ1-1
d_call: .
cdr3_nt: TGCGCCAGCAGCTCCGGACAGCCGAACACTGAAGCTTTCTTT
cdr3_aa: CASSSGQPNTEAFF

clone_size: .
v_call: TRBV15
j_call: TRBJ2-1
d_call: .
cdr3_nt: TGTGCCACCAGCGCAAGAGGTGGGGGCCTTAGCTCCTACAATGAGCAGTTCTTC
cdr3_aa: CATSARGGGLSSYNEQFF

clone_size: .
v_call: TRBV5-1
j_call: TRBJ2-1
d_call: .
cdr3_nt: TGCGCCAGCAGCTTGAGCGGAACCAGGAACAATGAGCAGTTCTTC
cdr3_aa: CASSLSGTRNNEQFF

clone_size: many
v_call: TRBV12-5
j_call: TRBJ1-1
d_call: .
cdr3_nt: TGTGCCACCAGCAGTTCCAAACAGGGTCGGGGCACTGAAGCTTTCTTT
cdr3_aa: CATSSSKQGRGTEAFF

clone_size: few
v_call: TRBV11-3
j_call: TRBJ2-7
d_call: .
cdr3_nt: TGTGCCAGCAGCTTGGGGGGCAGGGGGTCGTACGAGCAGTACTTC
cdr3_aa: CASSLGGRGSYEQYF

clone_size: many
v_call: TRBV6-8
j_call: TRBJ2-7
d_call: .
cdr3_nt: TGTGCCAGCAGTCCACGGACCGAATACTACGAGCAGTACTTC
cdr3_aa: CASSPRTEYYEQYF